Following are 15 T cell receptor beta chains from one sample sequenced in a study of cytomegalovirus exposure and HLA in healthy donors. PCR used 60 Vbeta primers and 13 Jbeta primers. Assay used: immunoSEQ multiplex PCR; TCRdb lists only in-frame clones, some missing. Among 150,000 to 200,000 clones listed, approximately 80% were seen once. Sequences were obtained from PBMCs. All receptors come from a woman aged 40 to 50 in good health and CMV-seronegative.

This chain links TRBV28 with TRBJ1-5; D is unresolved. The ends were cut back, 6 bases at V and 7 bases at J, with 19 bases in the middle. CDR3 length equals 15 residues. Per germline, CDR1 MDHEN and CDR2 SYDVKM. CDR3 nucleotides: TGTGCCAGCAGCCACCGGGGAGGGATCGGCCAGCCCCAGCATTTT. Residues: CASSHRGGIGQPQHF.

This chain connects TRBV6-1 to TRBJ1-4, with D possibly being TRBD1 (5 bases). This CDR3 is 14 amino acids long. Germline V gene sequence: CDR1 MNHNS, CDR2 SASEGT. Between the trimmed V and J ends, which lost 8 bases and 10 bases, there was a span of 20 bases. The CDR3 DNA follows: TGTGCCAGCTTACGCCCTGGGGCGGCTGGAAAACTGTTTTTT. As protein: CASLRPGAAGKLFF.

The J gene is TRBJ2-7, the V gene TRBV18; 14 positions agree with TRBD2. The germline CDR1 and CDR2 sequences are KGHSH and LQKENI. The CDR3 contains 15 residues. V dropped 4 bases and J dropped 9; count of bases not matched to a gene: 8. In DNA form, the CDR3 reads TGTGCCAGCTCACGTACCGGGACTAGCGGGAGCATGCAGTACTTC. Translating gives CASSRTGTSGSMQYF.

V usage is TRBV6-6 and J usage is TRBJ2-1; 7 bases agree with TRBD2. CDR3 length: 16 residues. The germline V gene encodes CDR1 MNHNY and CDR2 SVGAGI (reference sequence). J gave up 0 bases and V 7 bases, and 9 bases lay outside the gene matches. The CDR3 coding sequence is TGTGCCAGCAACCTCTACGGGGGGAGCTCCTACAATGAGCAGTTCTTC. This translates into CASNLYGGSSYNEQFF.

The genes are TRBV5-5 and TRBJ1-2; the D gene is possibly TRBD1 (6 bases). V lost 0 bases and J 7 bases, leaving 10 bases between the germline ends. The length of the CDR3 is 13 residues. Germline values: CDR1 SGHKS, CDR2 YYEKEE (reference sequence). CDR3 bases: TGTGCCAGCAGCTTGGCAGGGGACGGTGGCTACACCTTC. This codes for CASSLAGDGGYTF. Full variable domain (rest looked up from reference TRBV5-5 and TRBJ1-2): DAGVTQSPTHLIKTRGQQVTLRCSPISGHKSVSWYQQVLGQGPQFIFQYYEKEERGRGNFPDRFSARQFPNYSSELNVNALLLGDSALYLCASSLAGDGGYTFGSGTRLTVV.

The table lists this clone with a few counts. The CDR3 DNA sequence: TGTGCCAGCAGTTACCCTCCCCAGGGGACCTACGAGCAGTACTTC. It translates to CASSYPPQGTYEQYF. The chain has TRBV6-6 and TRBJ2-7; D may be TRBD1 (6 bases). CDR1 MNHNY and CDR2 SVGAGI come from the germline V gene (reference sequence). Trimming cost V 2 bases and J 2 bases, with 13 bases left between them. The CDR3 sequence is 15 residues long.

On this clone itself: The same CDR3 also results from other DNA sequences found in this sample. The chain couples TRBV7-2 to TRBJ2-5, with 7 bases fitting TRBD2. CDR1 and CDR2 from the germline V gene are SGHTA and FQGNSA. Trimming at V came to 1 base and at J to 5 bases, leaving 4 bases not matched to a gene. The CDR3 length is 14 residues. DNA of the CDR3: TGTGCCAGCAGCTTAGGACTAGCTAGGGAGACCCAGTACTTC. It is translated as CASSLGLARETQYF.

This chain joins TRBV4-2 and TRBJ2-1, with 10 positions matching TRBD2. The CDR3 is 16 residues long. Germline V gives CDR1 LGHNA, CDR2 YNFKEQ. V dropped 0 bases and J dropped 8; count of bases not matched to a gene: 7. The CDR3 DNA is TGTGCCAGCAGCCAAGACCCTAGCGGGGGTACGTATGAGCAGTTCTTC. This sequence encodes CASSQDPSGGTYEQFF.

The rearrangement links TRBV5-1 to TRBJ1-2; a weak D match, TRBD1 (6 bases). The V end lost 4 bases, the J end lost 2 bases, and 15 bases lay between the germline ends. Germline values: CDR1 SGHRS, CDR2 YFSETQ. This CDR3 is 15 amino acids long. This chain's CDR3 is CASSRGTGTNYGYTF. Written as DNA, the CDR3 is TGCGCCAGCAGCCGGGGCACAGGGACCAACTATGGCTACACCTTC.

This clone was found once. V gene TRBV30 combines with J gene TRBJ2-2, with D unresolved. The germline gives CDR1 GTSNPN, CDR2 SVGIG (reference sequence). Trimming stripped 0 bases from V and 5 bases from J, with 10 bases between. The length of the CDR3 is 14 residues. The CDR3 DNA follows: TGTGCCTGGAGTGTACTGGGCAAGACCGGGGAGCTGTTTTTT. Encoded protein: CAWSVLGKTGELFF.

The V gene is TRBV11-3, the J gene TRBJ2-2; D uncertain. The germline V gene has CDR1 SGHNT and CDR2 YENEEA. CDR3 length equals 14 residues. V was clipped by 5 bases and J by 2 bases, with 9 bases between them. The CDR3 bases are TGTGCCAGCAGCCCCCTCACAAACACCGGGGAGCTGTTTTTT. Protein sequence: CASSPLTNTGELFF.

The chain recombines TRBV5-6 with TRBJ2-7; 7 nucleotides agree with TRBD1. The CDR3 length is 15 residues. The ends lost 1 base at V and 0 bases at J; junction bases unmatched: 4. Germline CDR1 is SGHDT and CDR2 is YYEEEE. CDR3 amino acids: CASSLTGQISYEQYF. CDR3 bases: TGTGCCAGCAGCTTGACGGGACAGATCTCCTACGAGCAGTACTTC.

The chain's CDR3 is CASSQVGPSSYEQYF. CDR3 DNA: TGTGCCAGCAGCCAAGTGGGCCCCAGCTCCTACGAGCAGTACTTC. J is TRBJ2-5 and V is TRBV4-2; D unclear. Judging by the DNA end, TRBJ2-7 fits better; the J call may be wrong. This CDR3 has 15 amino acids. In germline, CDR1 is LGHNA, CDR2 YNFKEQ.

The V call is TRBV25-1, the J call TRBJ1-3; TRBD1 might be the D (6 bases). The CDR3 loop spans 17 amino acids. Between the trimmed V and J ends, which lost 2 bases and 4 bases, there was a span of 18 bases. The V gene's germline CDR1 is MGHDK and CDR2 SYGVNS. The chain's CDR3 is CASSEHRAGRRGNTIYF. As DNA, the CDR3 is TGTGCCAGCAGTGAACACAGGGCCGGGCGGCGAGGAAACACCATATATTTT.

The V and J genes are TRBV7-8 and TRBJ2-1; 10 bases match TRBD2. Germline V CDR1 and CDR2: SGHVS, FQNEAQ. The trim removed 4 bases at V and 6 bases at J, leaving 6 bases unmatched. This CDR3 contains 15 residues. The CDR3 region is CASSSGTSEGNEQFF. CDR3 coding DNA: TGTGCCAGCAGCTCCGGGACTAGCGAAGGCAATGAGCAGTTCTTC.